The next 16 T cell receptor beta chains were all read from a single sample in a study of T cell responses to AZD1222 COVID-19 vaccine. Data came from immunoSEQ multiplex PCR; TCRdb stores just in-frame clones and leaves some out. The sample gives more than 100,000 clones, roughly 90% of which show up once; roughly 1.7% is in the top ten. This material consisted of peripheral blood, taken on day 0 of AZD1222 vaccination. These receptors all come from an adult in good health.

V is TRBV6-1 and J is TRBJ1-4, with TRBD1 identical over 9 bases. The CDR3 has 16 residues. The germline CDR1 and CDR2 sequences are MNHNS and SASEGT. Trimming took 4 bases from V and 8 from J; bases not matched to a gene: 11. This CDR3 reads CASSVSPGQGGEKLFF. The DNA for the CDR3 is TGTGCCAGCAGTGTATCCCCGGGACAGGGAGGAGAAAAACTGTTTTTT.

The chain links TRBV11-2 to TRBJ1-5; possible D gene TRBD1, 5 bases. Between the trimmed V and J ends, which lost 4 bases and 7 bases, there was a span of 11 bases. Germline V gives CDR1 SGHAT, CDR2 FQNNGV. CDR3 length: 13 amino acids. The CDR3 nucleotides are TGTGCCAGCAGCTCCGGAAGGGGACAGCCCCAGCATTTT. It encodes CASSSGRGQPQHF.

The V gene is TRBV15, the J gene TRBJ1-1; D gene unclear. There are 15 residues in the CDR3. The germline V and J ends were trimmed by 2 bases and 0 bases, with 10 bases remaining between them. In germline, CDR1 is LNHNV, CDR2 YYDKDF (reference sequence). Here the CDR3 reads CATSRPGPLNTEAFF. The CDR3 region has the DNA TGTGCCACCAGCAGACCCGGGCCCTTGAACACTGAAGCTTTCTTT.

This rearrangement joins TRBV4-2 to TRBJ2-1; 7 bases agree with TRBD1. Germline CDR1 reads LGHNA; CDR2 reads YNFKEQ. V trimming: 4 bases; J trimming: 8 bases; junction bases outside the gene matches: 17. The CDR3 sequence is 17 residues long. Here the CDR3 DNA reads TGTGCCAGCAGCCCAAGTCTACAGGGGAATGGTCTTCATGAGCAGTTCTTC. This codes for CASSPSLQGNGLHEQFF.

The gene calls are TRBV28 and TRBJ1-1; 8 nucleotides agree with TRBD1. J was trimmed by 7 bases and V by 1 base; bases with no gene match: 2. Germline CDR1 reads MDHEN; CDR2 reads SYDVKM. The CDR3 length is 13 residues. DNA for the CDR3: TGTGCCAGCAGTTTATACAGGGGGGGTGAAGCTTTCTTT. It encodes CASSLYRGGEAFF.

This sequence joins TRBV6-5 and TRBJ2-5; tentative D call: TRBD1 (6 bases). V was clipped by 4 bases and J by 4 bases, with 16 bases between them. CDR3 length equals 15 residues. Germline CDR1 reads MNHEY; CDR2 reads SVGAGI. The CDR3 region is CASSSPGDVRETQYF. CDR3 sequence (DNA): TGTGCCAGCAGTTCGCCAGGGGATGTTCGAGAGACCCAGTACTTC.

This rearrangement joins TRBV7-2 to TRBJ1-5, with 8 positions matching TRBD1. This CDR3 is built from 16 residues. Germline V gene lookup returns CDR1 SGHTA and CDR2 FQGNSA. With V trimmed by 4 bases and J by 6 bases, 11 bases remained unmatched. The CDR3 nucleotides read TGTGCCAGCAGCTCGATGACAGGGGCTTATTCTCAGCCCCAGCATTTT. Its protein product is CASSSMTGAYSQPQHF.

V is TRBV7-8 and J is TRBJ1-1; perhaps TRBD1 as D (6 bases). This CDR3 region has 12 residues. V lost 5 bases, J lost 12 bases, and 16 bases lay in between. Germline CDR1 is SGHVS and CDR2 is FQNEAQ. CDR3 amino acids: CASSPDRLSSFF. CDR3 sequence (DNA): TGTGCCAGCAGCCCAGACAGGCTTAGTTCTTTCTTT.

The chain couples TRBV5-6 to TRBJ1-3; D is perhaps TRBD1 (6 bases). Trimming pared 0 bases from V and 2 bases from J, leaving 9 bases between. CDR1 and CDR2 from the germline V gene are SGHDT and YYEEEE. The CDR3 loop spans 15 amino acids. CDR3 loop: CASSLGPGAGNTIYF. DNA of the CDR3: TGTGCCAGCAGCTTGGGTCCAGGGGCTGGAAACACCATATATTTT. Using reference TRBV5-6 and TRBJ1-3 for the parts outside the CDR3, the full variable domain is DAGVTQSPTHLIKTRGQQVTLRCSPKSGHDTVSWYQQALGQGPQFIFQYYEEEERQRGNFPDRFSGHQFPNYSSELNVNALLLGDSALYLCASSLGPGAGNTIYFGEGSWLTVV.

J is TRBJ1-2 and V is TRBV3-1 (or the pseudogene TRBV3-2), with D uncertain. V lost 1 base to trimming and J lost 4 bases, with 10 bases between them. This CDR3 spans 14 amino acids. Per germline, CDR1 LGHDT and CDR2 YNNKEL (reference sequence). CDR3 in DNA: TGTGCCAGCAGCCAAGGGGTAGCAGTCTATGGCTACACCTTC. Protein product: CASSQGVAVYGYTF.

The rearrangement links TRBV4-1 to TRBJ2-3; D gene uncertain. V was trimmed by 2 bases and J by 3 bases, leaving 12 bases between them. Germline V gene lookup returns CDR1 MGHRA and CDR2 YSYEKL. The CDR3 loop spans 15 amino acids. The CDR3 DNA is TGCGCCAGCAGCCAATACCCCTCCTTAACAGATACGCAGTATTTT. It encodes CASSQYPSLTDTQYF.

The CDR3: CATVTNEKLFF. CDR3 in DNA: TGTGCCACCGTAACTAATGAAAAACTGTTTTTT. The chain recombines TRBV28 with TRBJ1-4; no clear D. Trimming shortened V by 10 bases and J by 1 base, and 4 bases separated the two germline ends. Germline loops: CDR1 MDHEN, CDR2 SYDVKM. This CDR3 is 11 amino acids long. Based on the CDR3 plus reference TRBV28 and TRBJ1-4, the full variable domain is DVKVTQSSRYLVKRTGEKVFLECVQDMDHENMFWYRQDPGLGLRLIYFSYDVKMKEKGDIPEGYSVSREKKERFSLILESASTNQTSMYLCATVTNEKLFFGSGTQLSVL.

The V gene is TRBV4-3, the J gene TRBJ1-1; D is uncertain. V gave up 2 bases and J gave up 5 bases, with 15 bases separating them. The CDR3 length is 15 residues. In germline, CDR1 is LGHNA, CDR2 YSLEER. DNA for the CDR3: TGCGCCAGCAGCCAAAAGCTCGCAATGGGGACTGAAGCTTTCTTT. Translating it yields CASSQKLAMGTEAFF.

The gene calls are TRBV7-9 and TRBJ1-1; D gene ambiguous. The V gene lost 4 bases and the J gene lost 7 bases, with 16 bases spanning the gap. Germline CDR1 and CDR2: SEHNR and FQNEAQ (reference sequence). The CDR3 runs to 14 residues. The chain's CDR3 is CASSSSGMTVEAFF. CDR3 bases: TGTGCCAGCAGCTCGAGCGGGATGACGGTTGAAGCTTTCTTT.

CDR3 sequence reads: CASSFGYNTEAFF. The CDR3 DNA is TGTGCCAGCAGCTTTGGGTATAACACTGAAGCTTTCTTT. This rearrangement joins TRBV7-9 to TRBJ1-1; D call uncertain. This CDR3 is built from 13 residues. Trimming shortened V by 3 bases and J by 2 bases, and 7 bases separated the two germline ends. CDR1 and CDR2 from the germline V gene are SEHNR and FQNEAQ (reference sequence). The variable domain in full, completed from reference TRBV7-9 and TRBJ1-1, reads DTGVSQNPRHKITKRGQNVTFRCDPISEHNRLYWYRQTLGQGPEFLTYFQNEAQLEKSRLLSDRFSAERPKGSFSTLEIQRTEQGDSAMYLCASSFGYNTEAFFGQGTRLTVV.

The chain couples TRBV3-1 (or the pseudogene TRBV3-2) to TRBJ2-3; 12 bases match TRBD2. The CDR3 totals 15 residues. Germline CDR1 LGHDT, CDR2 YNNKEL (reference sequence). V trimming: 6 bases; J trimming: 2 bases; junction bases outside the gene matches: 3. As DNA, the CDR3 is TGTGCCAGCAGGACTAGCGGGAGCTCCACAGATACGCAGTATTTT. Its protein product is CASRTSGSSTDTQYF.